The rows below give T cell receptor beta chains drawn from one sample of a study of blood T cell repertoires in COVID-19. Some clones are missing from TCRdb's copy, which holds only in-frame ones; the method was immunoSEQ multiplex PCR. The sample yields about 90,000 clones, about four fifths seen once. The sequencing input was peripheral blood. The receptors come from a man in his 60s with acute or convalescent COVID-19. The CDR3 runs from the conserved cysteine through the conserved F or W. D genes are given only for firm matches. Clone size is stated in some rows and not others, as once, few, many or a class when expanded.

j_call clone_size d_call v_call cdr3_nt cdr3_aa
TRBJ1-5 - - TRBV4-2 TGTGCCAGCAGCCAAGATTGGCAGTCCAAACAGCCCCAGCATTTT CASSQDWQSKQPQHF
TRBJ2-5 - - TRBV21-1 TGTGCCAGCAACCCTGACAAAGGGGAAGAGACCCAGTACTTC CASNPDKGEETQYF
TRBJ1-5 - - TRBV10-3 TGTGCCATCAGTGATAATGCAGGGGACAGCAATCAGCCCCAGCATTTT CAISDNAGDSNQPQHF
TRBJ1-1 - - TRBV29-1 TGCAGCGTTGAAACAGACAGAGACACTGAAGCTTTCTTT CSVETDRDTEAFF
TRBJ2-1 once TRBD1 TRBV5-6 TGTGCCAGCAGCCCTGCCCCGGGACAGGGGGAAAATGAGCAGTTCTTC CASSPAPGQGENEQFF
TRBJ2-6 - - TRBV2 TGTGCCAGCGTTAGAGAGGGCAAGAGCTCTGGGGCCAACGTCCTGACTTTC CASVREGKSSGANVLTF
TRBJ1-5 - TRBD1 TRBV29-1 TGCAGCGTCGGGGACAGGGGACAGCCCCAGCATTTT CSVGDRGQPQHF
TRBJ1-2 - TRBD1 TRBV6-5 TGTGCCAGCAGCAGGGACAGGGGGCGGGACTATGGCTACACCTTC CASSRDRGRDYGYTF
TRBJ1-6 - TRBD1 TRBV30 TGTGCCTGGAGTGTAATAAGGGGGCGATCACCCCTCCACTTT CAWSVIRGRSPLHF
TRBJ1-2 - TRBD1 TRBV5-1 TGCGCCAGCAGCTTCGGGACAGGGGGGAAGGGCTACACCTTC CASSFGTGGKGYTF
TRBJ1-1 - - TRBV5-6 TGTGCCAGCAGCTTAAAGACAGGTAACACTGAAGCTTTCTTT CASSLKTGNTEAFF
TRBJ1-2 - TRBD1 TRBV29-1 TGCAGCGTAGGGACAGGGGATGGCTACACCTTC CSVGTGDGYTF
TRBJ2-1 - TRBD2 TRBV3-1/TRBV3-2 TGTGCCAGCAGCCCAGGACTAGCGGGGGGGACCGGGGAGCAGTTCTTC CASSPGLAGGTGEQFF
TRBJ2-7 - TRBD1 TRBV30 TGTGCCTGGAGTATTCAGGGGGTGGGCAAATACGAGCAGTACTTC CAWSIQGVGKYEQYF
TRBJ2-5 - - TRBV2 TGTGCCAGCAGTGAAGCGCTAGGAACCGGGGAGACCCAGTACTTC CASSEALGTGETQYF
TRBJ1-2 - - TRBV6-1 TGTGCCAGCAGTGAATCGGTCAGGGGAGATCTCTATGGCTACACCTTC CASSESVRGDLYGYTF
TRBJ2-2 - TRBD1 TRBV6-5 TGTGCCAGCAGGATGACAGGGTTGGGGGTCGGGGAGCTGTTTTTT CASRMTGLGVGELFF
TRBJ1-3 - TRBD1 TRBV3-1/TRBV3-2 TGTGCCAGCAGTTCGACAGGGGCCTCTGGAAACACCATATATTTT CASSSTGASGNTIYF
TRBJ2-1 few TRBD2 TRBV19 TGTGCCAGTAGTTTAGCGGGGGGAGGAATCAATGAGCAGTTCTTC CASSLAGGGINEQFF
TRBJ1-2 - TRBD1 TRBV5-6 TGTGCCAGCAGCTTGATCCCGACAGGGGGGAATCGCTATGGCTACACCTTC CASSLIPTGGNRYGYTF
TRBJ2-7 - - TRBV6-5 TGTGCCAGCAGTTTAGGTCAGCGCGGCGAGCAGTACTTC CASSLGQRGEQYF
TRBJ1-6 once - TRBV19 TGTGCCAGTAGTATATCTTGGTCGGGAAGCTCCTATAATTCACCCCTCCACTTT CASSISWSGSSYNSPLHF
TRBJ2-7 - - TRBV19 TGTGCCAGTAGATCCCAGGTGTCCTCCTACGAGCAGTACTTC CASRSQVSSYEQYF
TRBJ1-4 once TRBD1 TRBV2 TGTGCCAGCAGTGAACGGGACAGGGGGAATGAAAAACTGTTTTTT CASSERDRGNEKLFF
TRBJ2-5 - TRBD1 TRBV5-6 TGTGCCAGCACCAGGGGGGAGACCCAGTACTTC CASTRGETQYF
TRBJ2-1 - - TRBV7-8 TGTGCCAGCAGCTTGGCTTACAATGAGCAGTTCTTC CASSLAYNEQFF
TRBJ1-1 - TRBD1 TRBV7-9 TGTGCCAGCAGCCCCAGACAGGGGGACACTGAAGCTTTCTTT CASSPRQGDTEAFF
TRBJ2-1 - - TRBV7-3 TGTGCCAGCAGCCCCGCTCAGGGGTACACGGTCAATGAGCAGTTCTTC CASSPAQGYTVNEQFF
TRBJ1-6 few TRBD1 TRBV6-5 TGTGCCAGCAGTTACGGAACAGGGGGGGGAAATTCACCCCTCCACTTT CASSYGTGGGNSPLHF
TRBJ1-2 - - TRBV27 TGTGCCAGCAGTTCCACAGCTAACTATGGCTACACCTTC CASSSTANYGYTF
TRBJ2-3 few - TRBV5-4 TGTGCCAGCAGCCGATTCACAGGGGAGGTTGGGACAGATACGCAGTATTTT CASSRFTGEVGTDTQYF
TRBJ2-6 - TRBD1 TRBV6-5 TGTGCCAGCAGCCGTACAGGGGCTGGGGCCAACGTCCTGACTTTC CASSRTGAGANVLTF
TRBJ2-5 once - TRBV19 TGTGCCAGTAGTACTCGGACAGCGGCCTTACAAGAGACCCAGTACTTC CASSTRTAALQETQYF
TRBJ2-7 - - TRBV6-1 TGTGCCAGCAGTGAACGCAGGATCTCCTACGAGCAGTACTTC CASSERRISYEQYF
TRBJ1-1 - TRBD1 TRBV6-5 TGTGCCAGCAAGCCGCGACAGGGGCTAATCACTGAAGCTTTCTTT CASKPRQGLITEAFF
TRBJ2-1 - TRBD2 TRBV7-3 TGTGCCAGCAGCCCCGGGACTAGCGCCCACAATGAGCAGTTCTTC CASSPGTSAHNEQFF
TRBJ1-2 - TRBD1 TRBV10-3 TGTGCCGTGACAGGGGGCGCGGTGTTGGACGGCTACACCTTC CAVTGGAVLDGYTF
TRBJ1-3 - - TRBV6-5 TGTGCCAGCAGCCGGACAACTGGAAACACCATATATTTT CASSRTTGNTIYF
TRBJ2-2 once TRBD1 TRBV30 TGTGCCTGGAATGGACAGGGGAACACCGGGGAGCTGTTTTTT CAWNGQGNTGELFF
TRBJ2-7 few TRBD2 TRBV3-1/TRBV3-2 TGTGCCAGCAGGTCCTCTAGCGGGGGGGCAAGCGAGCAGTACTTC CASRSSSGGASEQYF
TRBJ1-2 - - TRBV29-1 TGCAGCGTTGTCACAGAGGAGGCCTATGGCTACACCTTC CSVVTEEAYGYTF
TRBJ2-7 - TRBD1 TRBV5-1 TGCGCCAGCAGCTTGGGACAGGGGGCCTACGAGCAGTACTTC CASSLGQGAYEQYF
TRBJ1-2 - - TRBV19 TGTGCCAGTAGGACACAGGTGCACTATGGCTACACCTTC CASRTQVHYGYTF
TRBJ2-3 once TRBD2 TRBV9 TGTGCCAGCAGCGCGGGACTAGCGGGGGGGACTAGCACAGATACGCAGTATTTT CASSAGLAGGTSTDTQYF
TRBJ2-7 once TRBD2 TRBV10-3 TGTGCCATCAGTGAGATGGGGACTAGCGGGGGGGCCAACGAGCAGTACTTC CAISEMGTSGGANEQYF
TRBJ1-5 - - TRBV24-1 TGTGCCACCAGTGAAAAGACATCTAATCAGCCCCAGCATTTT CATSEKTSNQPQHF
TRBJ1-1 - - TRBV12-3/TRBV12-4 TGTGCCAGCACCCCTGCAGGGCCCACTGAAGCTTTCTTT CASTPAGPTEAFF
TRBJ2-7 - TRBD1 TRBV19 TGTGCCAGTAAGGGACAGGGTCTGTACGAGCAGTACTTC CASKGQGLYEQYF
TRBJ1-4 - TRBD1 TRBV10-2 TGCGCCAGCAGTGAACAGGGGGCGGGAAAACTGTTTTTT CASSEQGAGKLFF
TRBJ1-4 - - TRBV3-1/TRBV3-2 TGTGCCAGCAGCCAAGAGGCAGGGATGAATGAAAAACTGTTTTTT CASSQEAGMNEKLFF
TRBJ1-2 - - TRBV7-2 TGTGCCAGCAGCTTTGAAGGGGTTAACTATGGCTACACCTTC CASSFEGVNYGYTF
TRBJ2-5 - TRBD1 TRBV27 TGTGCCAGCAGTTTAGACAGGGTTTGGCAAGAGACCCAGTACTTC CASSLDRVWQETQYF
TRBJ1-2 - - TRBV19 TGTGCCAGCAAATCTCGGGATATCGATGGCTACACCTTC CASKSRDIDGYTF
TRBJ2-1 - TRBD1 TRBV24-1 TGTGCCACCAGTGATGGCCAGACAGGGGGCGCATACAATGAGCAGTTCTTC CATSDGQTGGAYNEQFF
TRBJ1-1 once TRBD1 TRBV5-4 TGTGCCAGCAGCCTGCCTGGGACAGGGGGGACTGAAGCTTTCTTT CASSLPGTGGTEAFF
TRBJ1-4 - - TRBV23-1 TGCGCCAGCAGTCAATCGGGCAGGAAAGCAACTAATGAAAAACTGTTTTTT CASSQSGRKATNEKLFF
TRBJ1-1 - TRBD1 TRBV27 TGTGCCAGCAGTCCTAGGGGGCAGGGCACTGAAGCTTTCTTT CASSPRGQGTEAFF